The present entry profiles one T cell receptor (beta chain) with its context. Its specificity is not known. The data were produced by immunoSEQ multiplex PCR, yet TCRdb's version contains in-frame clones alone and is incomplete. The data hold about 78,000 clones, with approximately 90% observed a single time. Collection occurred without any documented infections or immune events in donors. The CDR3 has 17 residues. Germline V gene data show CDR1 as LGHNA and CDR2 as YSLEER. Between the trimmed V and J ends, which lost 1 base and 1 base, there was a span of 14 bases. The record originates from a study of identifying expanded T cells in peripheral blood. General study findings and limits: Technical replicates showed around 1.1 changed clones; two weeks about 16.4; four weeks 19. Across healthy donors, higher total template counts meant significantly greater approximately two-week count variance.

This sequence originates from a person aged 18 to 75 in good health. The chain couples TRBV4-3 to TRBJ2-1; TRBD2 might be the D (5 bases). Sequenced input: blood. The CDR3 sequence is CASSQGSLADSYNEQFF. The CDR3 nucleotides are TGCGCCAGCAGCCAAGGGAGTCTAGCTGATTCCTACAATGAGCAGTTCTTC.